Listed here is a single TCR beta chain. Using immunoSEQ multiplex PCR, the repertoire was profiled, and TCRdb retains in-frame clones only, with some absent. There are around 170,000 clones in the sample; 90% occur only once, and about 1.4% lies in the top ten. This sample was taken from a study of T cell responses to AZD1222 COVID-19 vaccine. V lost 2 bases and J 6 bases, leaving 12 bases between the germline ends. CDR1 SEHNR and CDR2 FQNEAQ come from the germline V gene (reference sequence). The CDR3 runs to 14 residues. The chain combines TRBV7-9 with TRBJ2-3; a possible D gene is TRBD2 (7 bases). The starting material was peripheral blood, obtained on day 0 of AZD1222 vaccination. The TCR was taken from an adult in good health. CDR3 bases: TGTGCCAGCAGCTTAAGTGGGGGGGCCGATACGCAGTATTTT. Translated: CASSLSGGADTQYF.